The 21 T cell receptor beta chains presented below share a single source sample, sequenced in a study of blood T cell repertoires in COVID-19. Clones were read by immunoSEQ multiplex PCR, and TCRdb kept only the in-frame ones, dropping some. The sample has tens of thousands of clones, about nine tenths seen once. Sequenced: peripheral blood. These receptors were collected from a man between 70 and 80 years old with active or convalescent COVID-19.

The V gene is TRBV6-6, the J gene TRBJ2-1; the match to TRBD2 covers 10 bases. Looked up from germline, CDR1 is MNHNY and CDR2 is SVGAGI (reference sequence). The J segment lost 2 bases and the V segment lost 10 bases, leaving 2 bases of the junction unmatched. The CDR3 runs 13 residues. CDR3 bases: TGTGCCACTAGCGGGGGACCCTACAATGAGCAGTTCTTC. The encoded protein is CATSGGPYNEQFF.

The V call is TRBV19, the J call TRBJ2-1; 8 bases fit TRBD2. The CDR3 runs 14 residues. Looked up from germline, CDR1 is LNHDA and CDR2 is SQIVND (reference sequence). Losses at the gene ends were 6 bases for V and 8 bases for J; bases not matched to a gene: 9. The CDR3 region is CASRSSGAMYEQFF. The CDR3 DNA is TGTGCCAGTAGGAGTAGCGGGGCGATGTATGAGCAGTTCTTC.

The chain combines TRBV13 with TRBJ2-5; TRBD2 aligns across 9 bases. The ends lost 1 base at V and 2 bases at J; junction bases unmatched: 8. From germline, CDR1 is PRHDT and CDR2 FYEKMQ (reference sequence). The CDR3 consists of 17 residues. This chain's CDR3 is CASSLDTAGGIQETQYF. Here the CDR3 DNA reads TGTGCCAGCAGCTTAGACACAGCGGGAGGAATTCAAGAGACCCAGTACTTC. Looking up the rest from reference TRBV13 and TRBJ2-5 gives the full variable domain: AAGVIQSPRHLIKEKRETATLKCYPIPRHDTVYWYQQGPGQDPQFLISFYEKMQSDKGSIPDRFSAQQFSDYHSELNMSSLELGDSALYFCASSLDTAGGIQETQYFGPGTRLLVL.

The rearrangement links TRBV7-8 to TRBJ2-2; 14 bases are shared with TRBD2. This CDR3 region has 18 residues. Trimming removed 3 bases from V and 6 bases from J; junction bases left unmatched: 9. The V gene's germline CDR1 is SGHVS and CDR2 FQNEAQ. This CDR3 reads CASSFRLAGGPKPGELFF. The CDR3, as DNA: TGTGCCAGCAGCTTCAGACTAGCGGGAGGGCCGAAACCCGGGGAGCTGTTTTTT. The full variable domain, its missing parts supplied by reference TRBV7-8 and TRBJ2-2, is GAGVSQSPRYKVAKRGQDVALRCDPISGHVSLFWYQQALGQGPEFLTYFQNEAQLDKSGLPSDRFFAERPEGSVSTLKIQRTQQEDSAVYLCASSFRLAGGPKPGELFFGEGSRLTVL.

This sequence joins TRBV5-8 and TRBJ1-1; no clear D. This CDR3 region has 14 residues. The V end was cut by 0 bases, the J end by 5 bases, with 11 bases between. CDR1 and CDR2 from the germline V gene are SGHTS and YDEGEE. The CDR3 region has the DNA TGTGCCAGCAGCTTGGCGCTCGCTAGGACTGAAGCTTTCTTT. Amino acid sequence: CASSLALARTEAFF.

This clone was recorded once. The rearrangement uses TRBV3-1 (or the pseudogene TRBV3-2) and TRBJ1-3; D gene uncertain. The V and J ends lost 2 bases and 4 bases respectively, with 6 bases between them. The CDR3 is 13 residues long. Germline lookup yields CDR1 LGHDT and CDR2 YNNKEL (reference sequence). This CDR3 is CASSQLSGNTIYF. The CDR3 DNA sequence: TGTGCCAGCAGCCAACTATCCGGAAACACCATATATTTT.

This rearrangement joins TRBV6-5 to TRBJ1-2, with unresolved D. Germline assignment: CDR1 MNHEY and CDR2 SVGAGI. The ends were cut back, 2 bases at V and 10 bases at J, with 11 bases in the middle. The CDR3 totals 12 residues. The CDR3 loop is CASSYRDGDYTF. DNA for the CDR3: TGTGCCAGCAGTTACCGTGACGGGGACTACACCTTC.

This chain links TRBV6-2 or TRBV6-3 with TRBJ1-4, with a weak D call TRBD1 (5 bases). This CDR3 is built from 15 residues. The germline V gene encodes CDR1 MNHEY and CDR2 SVGEGT. V was cut by 6 bases and J by 5 bases, with 16 bases left in between. The chain's CDR3 is CASSLLQGRNEKLFF. The CDR3 bases are TGTGCCAGCAGCCTCCTTCAGGGTAGAAATGAAAAACTGTTTTTT.

The gene calls are TRBV11-2 and TRBJ1-1, with D possibly matching TRBD1 (5 bases). The CDR3 consists of 14 residues. Per the germline V gene, CDR1 is SGHAT and CDR2 is FQNNGV. Trimming left V 5 bases short and J 3 bases short, with 13 bases between. For the CDR3, the DNA is TGTGCCAGCAGCAGGGACTCTCGGTACACTGAAGCTTTCTTT. Translated: CASSRDSRYTEAFF.

The chain employs TRBV28 and TRBJ1-5, with 7 positions matching TRBD1. CDR3 size: 15 residues. Per the germline V gene, CDR1 is MDHEN and CDR2 is SYDVKM. Trimming cost V 8 bases and J 0 bases; bases outside gene matches: 7. CDR3 in amino acids: CASGYRGYSNQPQHF. CDR3 bases: TGTGCCAGCGGATACAGGGGCTATAGCAATCAGCCCCAGCATTTT.

The table lists this clone with a few counts. The V call is TRBV19, the J call TRBJ2-1; 9 bases are a match to TRBD2. The germline V gene encodes CDR1 LNHDA and CDR2 SQIVND (reference sequence). The CDR3 consists of 19 residues. With 3 bases clipped from V and 12 bases from J, the junction kept 24 bases outside the gene matches. CDR3 coding DNA: TGTGCCAGTAGTATTCTTGGGGGTCTTAGCGGGAGCCCCCGGGAGGGGCAGTTCTTC. As protein: CASSILGGLSGSPREGQFF.

V usage is TRBV5-1 and J usage is TRBJ1-1; the D gene is possibly TRBD1 (6 bases). The germline gives CDR1 SGHRS, CDR2 YFSETQ. V lost 0 bases, J lost 4 bases, and 10 bases lay in between. CDR3 length: 14 amino acids. CDR3 DNA: TGCGCCAGCAGCTTGGCAGGGGTGGGCACTGAAGCTTTCTTT. Residues: CASSLAGVGTEAFF.

The chain joins TRBV7-9 to TRBJ2-2; TRBD2 agrees at 11 bases. Germline lookup yields CDR1 SEHNR and CDR2 FQNEAQ (reference sequence). The CDR3 length is 16 residues. The ends lost 5 bases at V and 2 bases at J; junction bases unmatched: 4. The CDR3 sequence is CASSPRLAGNTGELFF. Here the CDR3 DNA reads TGTGCCAGCAGCCCTCGACTAGCGGGAAACACCGGGGAGCTGTTTTTT.

This clone was counted between two and nine times. This chain's CDR3 is CSASGRAQDEQYF. The CDR3 coding sequence is TGCAGTGCTAGTGGGAGGGCACAGGACGAGCAGTACTTC. J is TRBJ2-7 and V is TRBV20-1; 7 bases match TRBD2. Trimming at V came to 3 bases and at J to 5 bases, leaving 7 bases not matched to a gene. The CDR3 is 13 amino acids. Germline V gives CDR1 DFQATT, CDR2 SNEGSKA (reference sequence).

This clone occurred a few times. The rearrangement uses TRBV13 and TRBJ1-1, with D perhaps matching TRBD1 (6 bases). The germline V gene encodes CDR1 PRHDT and CDR2 FYEKMQ (reference sequence). CDR3 length: 13 amino acids. With 5 bases removed from V and 4 bases from J, the gap between germline ends came to 11 bases. CDR3 in DNA: TGTGCCAGCAGCCAGGGGCGGGTCACTGAAGCTTTCTTT. Amino acids: CASSQGRVTEAFF. Complete variable domain (other parts from reference TRBV13 and TRBJ1-1): AAGVIQSPRHLIKEKRETATLKCYPIPRHDTVYWYQQGPGQDPQFLISFYEKMQSDKGSIPDRFSAQQFSDYHSELNMSSLELGDSALYFCASSQGRVTEAFFGQGTRLTVV.

The chain joins TRBV6-5 to TRBJ2-7, with D maybe TRBD1 (6 bases). This CDR3 spans 13 amino acids. With 11 bases removed from V and 3 bases from J, the gap between germline ends came to 17 bases. The germline gives CDR1 MNHEY, CDR2 SVGAGI. The CDR3 region is CASSRQEIYEQYF. CDR3 coding DNA: TGTGCCTCTTCGAGACAGGAGATCTACGAGCAGTACTTC.

This clone was seen more than once but under ten times. V gene TRBV9 combines with J gene TRBJ1-2; TRBD1 might be the D (5 bases). The CDR3 extends over 17 amino acids. V gave up 2 bases and J gave up 0 bases, with 17 bases separating them. Germline assignment: CDR1 SGDLS and CDR2 YYNGEE. The DNA for the CDR3 is TGTGCCAGCAGCGTGGGGTCAGGGTGGTCAGCTAACTATGGCTACACCTTC. Translating gives CASSVGSGWSANYGYTF.

CDR3: CASSPRSTDLSGNTIYF. As DNA, the CDR3 is TGTGCCAGCTCACCACGGTCGACAGACCTCTCTGGAAACACCATATATTTT. This chain connects TRBV18 to TRBJ1-3; D might be TRBD1 (5 bases). CDR3 length: 17 amino acids. V shed 1 base and J shed 0 bases, with 13 bases lying between them. Germline V lookup: CDR1 KGHSH, CDR2 LQKENI.

This chain connects TRBV10-2 to TRBJ2-2, with 7 bases fitting TRBD1. Trimming removed 9 bases from V and 0 bases from J; junction bases left unmatched: 4. Germline-derived CDR1 and CDR2 are WSHSY and SAAADI. The CDR3 has 14 amino acids. The CDR3 sequence: CASRTGPNTGELFF. The DNA of the CDR3 is TGCGCCAGTCGGACAGGCCCGAACACCGGGGAGCTGTTTTTT.

This chain connects TRBV28 to TRBJ2-1, with D uncertain. Germline CDR1 MDHEN, CDR2 SYDVKM. V shed 6 bases and J shed 7 bases, with 7 bases lying between them. This CDR3 has 11 amino acids. The CDR3 sequence: CASSPMNEQFF. The CDR3 DNA follows: TGTGCCAGCAGCCCTATGAATGAGCAGTTCTTC.

The genes are TRBV6-2 or TRBV6-3 and TRBJ2-5, with 9 positions matching TRBD1. Trimming cost V 6 bases and J 5 bases; bases outside gene matches: 10. The length of the CDR3 is 15 residues. Germline V gene data show CDR1 as MNHEY and CDR2 as SVGEGT. This chain's CDR3 is CASSDPRTGVETQYF. The CDR3 DNA is TGTGCCAGCAGCGATCCACGGACAGGGGTGGAGACCCAGTACTTC.